The TCR beta chain under discussion was sequenced for a study of T cell repertoires in cytomegalovirus infection. On the study more broadly: Carrying CMV and the relevant HLA type showed in public TCR beta signatures.

Study observations and caveats: Dominant in the ex vivo response were TCR beta clonotypes restricted by HLA-C and specific for CMV. Carriers of CMV plus the relevant HLA were identified by cumulative public TCR beta family frequency.

Germline values: CDR1 MNHEY, CDR2 SMNVEV (reference sequence). The V gene end was trimmed by 5 bases and the J gene end by 2 bases; junction bases not matched to a gene: 5. This CDR3 spans 14 amino acids. TCRdb fed the reads into MiXCR, producing one record per CDR3 protein. The table includes almost 550,000 distinct CDR3 sequences, 16% detected once. Details on this clonotype: Its antigen is not known.

The sequenced sample was CD8+ T cells from PBMCs. This receptor was obtained from a human donor in good health (CMV status not recorded). Some clones in this sample may be carry-over from other donors' samples. The chain is built from TRBV27 and TRBJ2-5; 7 nucleotides align to TRBD2. CDR3 coding DNA: TGTGCCAGCAGTGGGGGGGGGATACAAGAGACCCAGTACTTC. Translation: CASSGGGIQETQYF.